The TCR beta chain under discussion was sequenced for a study of Ad26.COV2.S vaccination and SARS-CoV-2 variants. Study overall: Within the COV1001 Ad26.COV2.S trial arm, the donor was enrolled. Ad26.COV2.S given intramuscularly, once or twice 56 days apart.

Whole-study results and caveats: Spike-specific TCR breadth was greater after Ad26.COV2.S than placebo.

As for treatment: roughly 19 received Ad26.COV2.S at low or high dose, single or two shots; 5 received placebo; per-sample allocation not given. Sampling took place 63 days after the first vaccine or placebo injection. At a Boston site, the person donating was an adult of 18-55 years. Turning to this clone: The antigen is undetermined.

Produced via immunoSEQ multiplex PCR; TCRdb's table is partial and in-frame only. The repertoire holds more than 400,000 clones, with less than 95% as singletons. Looked up from germline, CDR1 is MGHRA and CDR2 is YSYEKL. This CDR3 has 15 amino acids. The junction had 12 bases not matched to a gene; V was cut back by 5 bases and J by 5 bases. This chain connects TRBV4-1 to TRBJ2-7; 7 bases are a match to TRBD1. The specimen comprised peripheral blood, sampled in a trial of Ad26.COV2.S vaccine versus placebo. This clonotype originated in a person aged 18-60 years who received the Ad26.COV2.S COVID-19 vaccine or a placebo. The CDR3 DNA is TGCGCCAGCAGCAAAGGGGTTGACAGGGAGCACGAGCAGTACTTC. Protein: CASSKGVDREHEQYF.